Given below is one T cell receptor beta chain in context. This sample was included in a study of blood T cell repertoires in COVID-19. Overall study: PBMCs, B-cell-depleted T cells, or T cells provided the cDNA or gDNA that made up the material.

TCRdb keeps only in-frame clones here, not all; method: immunoSEQ multiplex PCR. The sample includes about 60,000 clones, less than 90% seen only once; the top ten take around 15%. Germline V CDR1 and CDR2: MNHEY, SVGAGI. J was trimmed by 8 bases and V by 7 bases; bases with no gene match: 10. The length of the CDR3 is 14 residues. This TCR was recovered from a man aged 60 to 69 with COVID-19, enrolled during active disease. The V and J genes are TRBV6-5 and TRBJ2-2, with 7 positions matching TRBD1. The sample taken for sequencing was peripheral blood. The CDR3 coding sequence is TGTGCCAGCATGGGACAGTCCATACCGGGGGAGCTGTTTTTT. It specifies CASMGQSIPGELFF.